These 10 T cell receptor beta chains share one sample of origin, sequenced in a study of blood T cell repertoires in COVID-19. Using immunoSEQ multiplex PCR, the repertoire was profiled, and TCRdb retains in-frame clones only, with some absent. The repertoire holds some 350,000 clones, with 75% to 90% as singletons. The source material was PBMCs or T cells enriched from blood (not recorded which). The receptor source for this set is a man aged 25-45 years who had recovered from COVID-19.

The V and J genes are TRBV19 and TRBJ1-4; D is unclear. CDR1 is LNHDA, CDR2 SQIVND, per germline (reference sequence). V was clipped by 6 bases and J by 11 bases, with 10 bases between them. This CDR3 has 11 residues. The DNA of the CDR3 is TGTGCCAGTAGAGAACAGTCGAAACTGTTTTTT. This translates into CASREQSKLFF.

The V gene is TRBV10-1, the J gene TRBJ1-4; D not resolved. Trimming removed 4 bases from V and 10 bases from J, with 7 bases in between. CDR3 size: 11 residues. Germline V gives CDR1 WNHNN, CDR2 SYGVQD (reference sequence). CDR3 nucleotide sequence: TGCGCCAGCAGTGGAGGTGGAAAACTGTTTTTT. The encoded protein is CASSGGGKLFF.

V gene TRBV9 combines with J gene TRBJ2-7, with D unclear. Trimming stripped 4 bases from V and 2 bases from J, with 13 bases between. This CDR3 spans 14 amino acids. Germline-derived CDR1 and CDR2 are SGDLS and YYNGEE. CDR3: CASSPLSEAYEQYF. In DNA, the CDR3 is TGTGCCAGCAGCCCCCTCTCAGAGGCCTACGAGCAGTACTTC.

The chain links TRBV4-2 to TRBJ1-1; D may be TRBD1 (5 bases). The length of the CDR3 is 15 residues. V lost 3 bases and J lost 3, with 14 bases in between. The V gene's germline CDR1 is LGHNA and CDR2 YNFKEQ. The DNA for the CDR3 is TGTGCCAGCAGCCAGGAGCAGGGTATGGACACTGAAGCTTTCTTT. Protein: CASSQEQGMDTEAFF.

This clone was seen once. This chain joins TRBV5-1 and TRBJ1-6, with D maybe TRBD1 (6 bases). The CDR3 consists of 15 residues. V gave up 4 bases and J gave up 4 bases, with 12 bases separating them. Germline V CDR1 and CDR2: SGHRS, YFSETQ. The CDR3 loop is CASSPTGRYNSPLHF. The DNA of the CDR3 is TGCGCCAGCAGCCCAACAGGGCGGTATAATTCACCCCTCCACTTT.

The CDR3 DNA reads as TGTGCCAGCAGTGAAGCGCCACCGGGGAACACTGAAGCTTTCTTT. Protein sequence: CASSEAPPGNTEAFF. The rearrangement joins TRBV2 to TRBJ1-1; D call uncertain. Germline values: CDR1 SNHLY, CDR2 FYNNEI. This CDR3 has 15 residues. Trimming took 0 bases from V and 1 from J, leaving 9 bases between them.

The CDR3 spells CASSDGRSQHF. CDR3 sequence (DNA): TGTGCCAGCAGTGATGGCAGATCCCAGCATTTT. This sequence joins TRBV25-1 and TRBJ1-5; D not resolved. The CDR3 length is 11 residues. Germline-derived CDR1 and CDR2 are MGHDK and SYGVNS. Trimming took off 3 bases at V and 11 bases at J, with 8 bases between the two ends.

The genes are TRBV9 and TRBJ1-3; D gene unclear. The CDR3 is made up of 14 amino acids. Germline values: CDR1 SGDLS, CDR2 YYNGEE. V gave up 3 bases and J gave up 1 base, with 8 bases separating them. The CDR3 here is CASSAYSSGNTIYF. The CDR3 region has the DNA TGTGCCAGCAGCGCCTACTCTTCTGGAAACACCATATATTTT.

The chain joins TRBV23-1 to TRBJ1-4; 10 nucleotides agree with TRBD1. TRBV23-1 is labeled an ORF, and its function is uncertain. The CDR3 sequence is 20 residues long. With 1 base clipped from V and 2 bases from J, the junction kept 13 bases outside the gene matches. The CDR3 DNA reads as TGCGCCAGCAGTCAATGGAGACAGGGGGCGAGTAAGGGGACTAATGAAAAACTGTTTTTT. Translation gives CASSQWRQGASKGTNEKLFF.

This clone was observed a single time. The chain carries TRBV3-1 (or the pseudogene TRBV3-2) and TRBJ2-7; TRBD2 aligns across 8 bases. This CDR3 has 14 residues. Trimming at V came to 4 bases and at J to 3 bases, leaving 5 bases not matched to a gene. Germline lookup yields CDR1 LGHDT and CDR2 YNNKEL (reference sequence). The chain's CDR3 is CASSLAGTYYEQYF. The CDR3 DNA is TGTGCCAGCAGCCTAGCGGGGACCTACTACGAGCAGTACTTC.